The rows below give T cell receptor beta chains drawn from one sample of a study of identical twins. TCRdb fed the 5' RACE reads into MiXCR, producing one record per CDR3 protein. The data contain 250,000 or so distinct CDR3 sequences, 7% to 8.5% of them singletons. This sample was shared with a second study, whose subject was yellow fever vaccine responses in identical twins.

Sequencing was performed on CD8+ T cells sorted from blood. These receptors originate from a woman aged 18-30 years in good health. CDR3s include the opening cysteine and the closing phenylalanine or tryptophan. A D gene is named only where the DNA matches it firmly. Not every row has a clone size; where given, it reads once, few, many or a size class.

j_call d_call clone_size v_call cdr3_nt cdr3_aa
TRBJ2-2 . many TRBV7-9 TGTGCCAGCAGCCTACATGGACAGAACACCGGGGAGCTGTTTTTT CASSLHGQNTGELFF
TRBJ2-6 . few TRBV11-2 TGTGCCAGCAGCTTAGATCAGGGGTTTGGAAGAGGGTCTGGGGCCAACGTCCTGACTTTC CASSLDQGFGRGSGANVLTF
TRBJ2-1 . . TRBV20-1 TGCAGTGCTAGCCAAGGTCCGGGCTTCTACAATGAGCAGTTCTTC CSASQGPGFYNEQFF
TRBJ2-1 . . TRBV28 TGTGCCAGCAGACTTAGCACGGGGAGGTACAATGAGCAGTTCTTC CASRLSTGRYNEQFF
TRBJ2-2 . many TRBV24-1 TGTGCCACCAGTGCCCCAGGGGACACCGGGGAGCTGTTTTTT CATSAPGDTGELFF
TRBJ2-7 . few TRBV11-3 TGTGCCAGCAGCCCCCTGGGGGGCCCGGCCTACGAGCAGTACTTC CASSPLGGPAYEQYF
TRBJ2-1 TRBD2 few TRBV20-1 TGCAGTGGGATACAGCGGGGGGGCCTCAATGAGCAGTTCTTC CSGIQRGGLNEQFF
TRBJ2-1 . . TRBV7-7 TGTGCCAGCAGCCCATCACCCGGGACCAACAATGAGCAGTTCTTC CASSPSPGTNNEQFF
TRBJ2-1 TRBD2 . TRBV27 TGTGCCAGCAGGACGGGACTAGCGCCCTACAATGAGCAGTTCTTC CASRTGLAPYNEQFF
TRBJ1-1 . many TRBV27 TGTGCCAGCAGCCTAGTCAGGGAAGGAACTGAAGCTTTCTTT CASSLVREGTEAFF
TRBJ1-5 . many TRBV5-8 TGTGCCAGCAGCTTTACCGGGGGCAATCAGCCCCAGCATTTT CASSFTGGNQPQHF
TRBJ2-5 TRBD2 . TRBV29-1 TGCAGCGTTGAGGGAGCGACTAGCGGGACCCAAGAGACCCAGTACTTC CSVEGATSGTQETQYF
TRBJ2-1 TRBD2 many TRBV5-1 TGCGCCAGCAGCTTGACTTTTAGCGGGAGTTTCTACAATGAGCAGTTCTTC CASSLTFSGSFYNEQFF
TRBJ2-1 . few TRBV7-9 TGTGCCAGCAGCTTATGGGTGGTTCCGGGCGATGAGCAGTTCTTC CASSLWVVPGDEQFF
TRBJ2-3 TRBD2 . TRBV5-6 TGTGCCAGCAGCTCGAGTTCGGGCGGGGGGGCGTTTACGCAGTATTTT CASSSSSGGGAFTQYF
TRBJ2-3 TRBD1 . TRBV4-1 TGCGCCAGCAGCCAAGAAGGCAGGGGGAGCACAGATACGCAGTATTTT CASSQEGRGSTDTQYF
TRBJ2-1 . few TRBV7-2 TGTGCCAGCGGATACCGAGCAGCGTCCTACAATGAGCAGTTCTTC CASGYRAASYNEQFF
TRBJ2-3 . . TRBV11-2 TGTGCCAGCAGCTTAGAGGCTCTAGCGAGTAACACAGATACGCAGTATTTT CASSLEALASNTDTQYF
TRBJ1-5 TRBD1 . TRBV23-1 TGCGCCAGCAGTCAATCACAGGGGAGGGTCAATAGCAATCAGCCCCAGCATTTT CASSQSQGRVNSNQPQHF
TRBJ2-3 . . TRBV20-1 TGCAGTGCTAGGGGGGATTCTAGCACAGATACGCAGTATTTT CSARGDSSTDTQYF
TRBJ1-1 . many TRBV4-1 TGCGCCAGCAGCCAAGAACCAGGGGTTAACACTGAAGCTTTCTTT CASSQEPGVNTEAFF
TRBJ1-1 . . TRBV28 TGTGCCAGCAGTCTCCAGATGGCGGGCGCTGAAGCTTTCTTT CASSLQMAGAEAFF
TRBJ2-5 . few TRBV4-1 TGCGCCAGCAAGGCCTGGCTTGGCCAAGAGACCCAGTACTTC CASKAWLGQETQYF
TRBJ1-5 TRBD1 few TRBV6-1 TGTGCCATCAAGGACAGGGGCAGCAATCAGCCCCAGCATTTT CAIKDRGSNQPQHF
TRBJ2-5 . many TRBV12-3/TRBV12-4 TGTGCCAGCAGTTTAGACGAGACCCAGTACTTC CASSLDETQYF
TRBJ2-5 TRBD1 many TRBV7-6 TGTGCCAGCAGCCTGGGGACAGGGGGCTTAGAGACCCAGTACTTC CASSLGTGGLETQYF
TRBJ2-3 TRBD1 . TRBV9 TGTGCCAGCAGCGTAGGAGGGACAGCAACAGATACGCAGTATTTT CASSVGGTATDTQYF
TRBJ2-1 TRBD2 many TRBV29-1 TGCAGCGTTGAAACTAGCGGGTACAATGAGCAGTTCTTC CSVETSGYNEQFF
TRBJ2-5 TRBD2 many TRBV5-1 TGCGCCAGCAGCTACTCACCCGAGCGGGGCGAGACCCAGTACTTC CASSYSPERGETQYF
TRBJ2-3 TRBD1 . TRBV6-1 TGTGCCAGCAGTGAAACTAGGGACAGACCAACAGATACGCAGTATTTT CASSETRDRPTDTQYF
TRBJ1-1 . many TRBV7-9 TGTGCCAGCAGCCCACAGGGTTACACTGAAGCTTTCTTT CASSPQGYTEAFF
TRBJ2-1 TRBD2 many TRBV7-3 TGTGCCAGCAGCTCCAGCGGGACCTCCTACAATGAGCAGTTCTTC CASSSSGTSYNEQFF
TRBJ2-5 TRBD2 . TRBV6-2/TRBV6-3 TGTGCCAGCAGCTATACTAGCGGTGGAGGGGAGACCCAGTACTTC CASSYTSGGGETQYF
TRBJ2-5 TRBD2 many TRBV5-5 TGTGCCAGCAGCTTTTCCGTATCGAGCGGGGGGATAGAAGAGACCCAGTACTTC CASSFSVSSGGIEETQYF
TRBJ2-7 . few TRBV11-3 TGTGCCAGCAGCTTACTAGGGGGGGCCTACGAGCAGTACTTC CASSLLGGAYEQYF
TRBJ2-3 . . TRBV12-3/TRBV12-4 TGTGCCAGCAGTTTGACCAGCGGCGAGCAAGATACGCAGTATTTT CASSLTSGEQDTQYF
TRBJ1-1 . . TRBV6-1 TGTGCCAGCACCCTCAAAGAAGGGCGGACTGAAGCTTTCTTT CASTLKEGRTEAFF
TRBJ2-2 . many TRBV9 TGTGCCAGCAGCGTAGAGGGTAACACCGGGGAGCTGTTTTTT CASSVEGNTGELFF
TRBJ2-5 . many TRBV12-3/TRBV12-4 TGTGCCAGCAGTTTCATTCTCCAAGAGACCCAGTACTTC CASSFILQETQYF
TRBJ2-1 . . TRBV7-8 TGTGCCAGCGAGACTGGGAGGCCTTACAATGAGCAGTTCTTC CASETGRPYNEQFF
TRBJ2-1 TRBD2 many TRBV4-1 TGCGCCAGCAGCCAAGTCCCCCCCGCGGGAGGCTCTGAGCAGTTCTTC CASSQVPPAGGSEQFF
TRBJ2-3 TRBD1 few TRBV5-1 TGCGCCAGCAGCTTGAGGACAGGGCTAAGCACAGATACGCAGTATTTT CASSLRTGLSTDTQYF
TRBJ2-3 . many TRBV4-1 TGCGCCAGCAGCCACGAGGCAGATACGCAGTATTTT CASSHEADTQYF
TRBJ2-7 TRBD2 few TRBV14 TGTGCCAGCAGCCAAGAGGCTAGCGGGGCTTTCTACGAGCAGTACTTC CASSQEASGAFYEQYF
TRBJ2-3 . many TRBV7-2 TGTGCCAGCAGCCCGTTCTCCCCGCCAGATACGCAGTATTTT CASSPFSPPDTQYF
TRBJ2-6 TRBD1 . TRBV2 TGTGCGACCGAAACAGGGGGCGTGTCTGGGGCCAACGTCCTGACTTTC CATETGGVSGANVLTF
TRBJ1-6 TRBD1 many TRBV10-3 TGTGCCATCAGTCCAGGGGGCTCACCCCTCCACTTT CAISPGGSPLHF